These 10 T cell receptor beta chains share one sample of origin, sequenced in a study of T cell responses to AZD1222 COVID-19 vaccine. Method: immunoSEQ multiplex PCR; TCRdb's copy keeps in-frame clones and lacks some. Of 180,000 or so clones listed, about 93% are singletons. The sample here was peripheral blood, taken 28 days after the second AZD1222 dose. These receptors came from an adult who received the AZD1222 COVID-19 vaccine.

This clone was found once. The J gene is TRBJ1-1, the V gene TRBV7-2; D is possibly TRBD1 (6 bases). Germline V gene sequence: CDR1 SGHTA, CDR2 FQGNSA. V lost 5 bases, J lost 0 bases, and 19 bases lay in between. This CDR3 contains 17 residues. The CDR3 DNA follows: TGTGCCAGCAGCCGCCCCAGGACGTGGGACATGAACACTGAAGCTTTCTTT. It codes for CASSRPRTWDMNTEAFF.

The rearrangement uses TRBV11-3 and TRBJ2-1; D is uncertain. This CDR3 has 13 amino acids. Trimming pared 5 bases from V and 6 bases from J, leaving 11 bases between. Germline values: CDR1 SGHNT, CDR2 YENEEA. The CDR3 region is CASSVGYRNEQFF. CDR3 nucleotide sequence: TGTGCCAGCAGCGTAGGTTATCGCAATGAGCAGTTCTTC.

The chain couples TRBV18 to TRBJ2-7; maybe TRBD1 (5 bases). The ends were cut back, 2 bases at V and 2 bases at J, with 13 bases in the middle. The CDR3 is made up of 15 amino acids. The germline CDR1 and CDR2 sequences are KGHSH and LQKENI. The CDR3 spells CASSPIGAWAYEQYF. Written as DNA, the CDR3 is TGTGCCAGCTCACCAATTGGGGCTTGGGCCTACGAGCAGTACTTC.

The chain has TRBV11-2 and TRBJ2-5, with D tentatively TRBD1 (5 bases). V was trimmed by 4 bases and J by 1 base, leaving 7 bases between them. Germline values: CDR1 SGHAT, CDR2 FQNNGV. This CDR3 has 13 residues. The CDR3 spells CASSWTFQETQYF. CDR3 in DNA: TGTGCCAGCAGCTGGACATTCCAAGAGACCCAGTACTTC.

J is TRBJ2-3 and V is TRBV7-6; D may be TRBD2 (5 bases). V dropped 3 bases and J dropped 0 bases, with 13 bases sitting between them. Germline CDR1 and CDR2: SGHVS and FNYEAQ. This CDR3 is built from 16 residues. CDR3 bases: TGTGCCAGCAGCTTTAGCGTGTCACTGAGCACAGATACGCAGTATTTT. It yields the protein CASSFSVSLSTDTQYF.

The chain links TRBV29-1 to TRBJ2-6, with D maybe TRBD2 (5 bases). V was trimmed by 4 bases and J by 1 base, leaving 5 bases between them. Germline lookup yields CDR1 SQVTM and CDR2 ANQGSEA. The CDR3 runs 13 residues. The CDR3 nucleotides read TGCAGCGTTGTAGCGTCTGGGGCCAACGTCCTGACTTTC. Translated, it gives CSVVASGANVLTF.

CDR3 DNA sequence: TGTGCCAGCAGTTACCCGGGCCAGAACTATGGCTACACCTTC. Protein product: CASSYPGQNYGYTF. V usage is TRBV6-6 and J usage is TRBJ1-2; D is unresolved. Germline V CDR1 and CDR2: MNHNY, SVGAGI (reference sequence). This CDR3 comprises 14 residues. Trimming shortened V by 2 bases and J by 2 bases, and 9 bases separated the two germline ends.

This sequence joins TRBV21-1 and TRBJ2-5; TRBD1 was called by the table and not checked on the DNA. TRBV21-1 is given as a pseudogene. The CDR3 runs 16 residues. The CDR3 DNA is TGTGCCAGCAGCAAAGATCTCCACAGGGGTGGGGAGACCCAGTACTTC. This gives the protein CASSKDLHRGGETQYF.

The CDR3 region has the DNA TGTGCCAGCAGCTTGGGGGGGATCTATGGCTACACCTTC. Protein: CASSLGGIYGYTF. This chain connects TRBV7-2 to TRBJ1-2; D may be TRBD1 (5 bases). Trimming cost V 3 bases and J 4 bases, with 9 bases left between them. Per germline, CDR1 SGHTA and CDR2 FQGNSA. This CDR3 is 13 amino acids long.

This chain connects TRBV28 to TRBJ1-5; D is possibly TRBD1 (6 bases). Trimming removed 6 bases at V and 7 bases at J, with 13 bases between. The CDR3 totals 13 residues. Germline loops: CDR1 MDHEN, CDR2 SYDVKM. This CDR3 is CASRLQGSQPQHF. In DNA, the CDR3 is TGTGCCAGCAGATTACAGGGATCCCAGCCCCAGCATTTT.